The sequence of this T cell receptor beta chain was determined in a study of shared clonotypes between healthy human individuals. A note on this clone: Its antigen is not known.

Deletions cut 8 bases from V and 0 bases from J, with 16 bases between. The length of the CDR3 is 16 residues. Germline loops: CDR1 SNHLY, CDR2 FYNNEI. Naivety among CD8 cells was defined by CD45RO negativity and positive CCR7 selection, thereby excluding terminally differentiated effector memory CD45RA+ cells. Healthy adults negative for HIV, lacking recent acute infections or vaccinations, served as donors. Regarding the study as a whole: Naive subsets generally had larger estimated richness than memory subsets. A reduction in generation probabilities was seen for non-shared clonotypes relative to those shared by all four donors. Rarefaction exposed incomplete sorted-subset sequencing despite large depth.

Measured with immunoSEQ multiplex PCR; TCRdb has only the in-frame clones, and not every one. The sample has about 750,000 clones, around 92% seen once. Sequencing was done on a sample of naive CD8+ T cells sorted from blood. The chain is built from TRBV2 and TRBJ1-4, with D perhaps TRBD1 (6 bases). This sequence was found in a young man in good health. CDR3 nucleotides: TGTGCCAGCGAGGGGGGAACTCCATCAACTAATGAAAAACTGTTTTTT. It translates to CASEGGTPSTNEKLFF. Full variable domain (remainder filled in from reference TRBV2 and TRBJ1-4): EPEVTQTPSHQVTQMGQEVILRCVPISNHLYFYWYRQILGQKVEFLVSFYNNEISEKSEIFDDQFSVERPDGSNFTLKIRSTKLEDSAMYFCASEGGTPSTNEKLFFGSGTQLSVL.